A selection of T cell receptor beta chains follows, all from one sample in a study of metastatic and nonmetastatic thyroid tumors. From the PCR reads, TCRdb re-called clones with MiXCR. The profile shows 72,000 or so clones, 15% to 20% of them singletons. Input material: blood. The receptors originated from a female donor with papillary thyroid cancer or a benign thyroid nodule (not recorded which). Some clones in this sample may be carry-over from other donors' samples. CDR3s include the opening cysteine and the closing phenylalanine or tryptophan. D genes are given only for firm matches. The size of a clone is reported for some rows only, either as once, few or many, or as a class for expanded clones.

abundance,j_gene,d_gene,v_gene,CDR3nt,CDR3aa
-,TRBJ2-2,-,TRBV15,TGTGCCACCAGCAGAGGAGGATTGCTAGCCGGAGCCGGGGAGCTGCTTTTT,CATSRGGLLAGAGELLF
many,TRBJ2-2,-,TRBV7-9,TGTGCCACCACGGAAAGGGGAAGGGACACCGGGGAGCTGTTTTTT,CATTERGRDTGELFF
many,TRBJ1-2,TRBD1,TRBV10-3,TGTGCCATCATCCGACAGGGGGAGGATGGCTACACCTTC,CAIIRQGEDGYTF
many,TRBJ1-5,-,TRBV28,TGTGCCAGCAGTTTAGGGCGGCCACCTCAGCCCCAGCATTTT,CASSLGRPPQPQHF
many,TRBJ1-5,TRBD1,TRBV18,TGTGCCAGCTCACCACGGACAGGGGAACAGCCCCAGCATTTT,CASSPRTGEQPQHF
-,TRBJ2-5,TRBD2,TRBV12-3/TRBV12-4,TGTGCCAGCAGTTTGGCGGGAGGCGGACAAGAGACCCAGTACTTC,CASSLAGGGQETQYF
many,TRBJ2-2,-,TRBV18,TGTGCCAGCTCATTTTACACCGGGGAGCTGTTTTTT,CASSFYTGELFF
-,TRBJ2-5,-,TRBV4-1,TGCGCCAGCAGCCCAGGGTCAGCGGGAGAGACCCAGTACTTC,CASSPGSAGETQYF
many,TRBJ1-2,-,TRBV30,TGTGCCTGGAGTCGAGGGACCGGAGGTGGCTACACCTTC,CAWSRGTGGGYTF
many,TRBJ1-6,-,TRBV30,TGTGCCTGGAGGTCCACCGGATCACCCCTCCACTTT,CAWRSTGSPLHF
many,TRBJ2-4,-,TRBV4-1,TGCGCCAGCAGCCCCGGACAGATCCAAGGGATTCAGTACTTC,CASSPGQIQGIQYF
few,TRBJ2-7,TRBD2,TRBV27,TGTGCCAGCAGTTTAGGGGAGGGGCCTTACGAGCAGTACTTC,CASSLGEGPYEQYF
many,TRBJ2-1,TRBD2,TRBV5-1,TGCGCCAGCAGCCGTGACGGGACTAGCTACAATGAGCAGTTCTTC,CASSRDGTSYNEQFF
many,TRBJ2-3,-,TRBV15,TGTGCCACCAGCAGGGATGACCCCTGGACGCAGTATTTT,CATSRDDPWTQYF
many,TRBJ1-2,-,TRBV4-1,TGCGCCAGCAGCCAAACAGGACCGGCGTATGGCTACACCTTC,CASSQTGPAYGYTF
many,TRBJ1-2,-,TRBV10-3,TGTGCCATCAGTACCCGGGACCTTAACTATGGCTACACCTTC,CAISTRDLNYGYTF
many,TRBJ1-2,-,TRBV7-9,TGTGCCAGCAGCTTTAGTTTCGATCTTGGGAGGGGCTACACCTTC,CASSFSFDLGRGYTF
-,TRBJ2-3,TRBD2,TRBV3-1,TGTGCCAGCAGCCAAGCGGGGGGGCCCACAGATACGCAGTATTTT,CASSQAGGPTDTQYF
-,TRBJ2-7,TRBD1,TRBV6-1,TGTGCCAGCAGTGACAGGGGGCGGGCACGCGAGCAGTACTTC,CASSDRGRAREQYF
many,TRBJ2-7,TRBD1,TRBV18,TGTGCCAGCTCACCGGGACAGGGTTTGTGGGAGCAGTACTTC,CASSPGQGLWEQYF
many,TRBJ2-7,-,TRBV19,TGTGCCAGTAGTTGGACAGCGAAGCACTACGAGCAGTACTTC,CASSWTAKHYEQYF
-,TRBJ1-4,-,TRBV7-9,TGTGCCAGCAGTGCCTCAGGCGCAACTAATGAAAAACTGTTTTTT,CASSASGATNEKLFF
many,TRBJ1-2,TRBD1,TRBV2,TGTGCCAGCAGTGAACAGGGGGACTATGGCTACACCTTC,CASSEQGDYGYTF
many,TRBJ2-7,-,TRBV6-1,TGTGCCAGCAGCGTACCGCGTACCTACGAGCAGTACTTC,CASSVPRTYEQYF
-,TRBJ1-5,TRBD1,TRBV4-2,TGTGCCAGCAGCGGGGGACAGGGATATCAGCCCCAGCATTTT,CASSGGQGYQPQHF
many,TRBJ1-3,-,TRBV14,TGTGCCAGCAGCCAACAGGGAAACACCATATATTTT,CASSQQGNTIYF
many,TRBJ2-3,-,TRBV9,TGTGCCAGCAGCGCTAATACGCAGTATTTT,CASSANTQYF
few,TRBJ1-1,-,TRBV10-3,TGTGCCATCAGTTCTACAGTGAACACTGAAGCTTTCTTT,CAISSTVNTEAFF
-,TRBJ1-2,-,TRBV27,TGTGCCAGCAGTTTCGACGGCAACTATGGCTACACCTTC,CASSFDGNYGYTF
many,TRBJ2-1,TRBD1,TRBV19,TGTGCCAGTAGCGACTTACCGGGACAGGCCTACAATGAGCAGTTCTTC,CASSDLPGQAYNEQFF
-,TRBJ2-7,TRBD1,TRBV4-2,TGTGCCAGCAGCCCGTTGACAGGGGGCTCAACCTACGAGCAGTACTTC,CASSPLTGGSTYEQYF
-,TRBJ2-3,TRBD2,TRBV5-1,TGCGCCAGCAGCTTGGGCGCCCCACTAGCGGGAGGTAGCACAGATACGCAGTATTTT,CASSLGAPLAGGSTDTQYF